Below, 9 T cell receptor beta chains from the same sample are listed, as sequenced in a study of blood T cell repertoires in COVID-19. Method: immunoSEQ multiplex PCR; TCRdb's copy keeps in-frame clones and lacks some. The sample holds some 210,000 clones, roughly 90% seen once. The sequenced material came from PBMCs or T cells enriched from blood (not recorded which). These receptors were collected from a man aged 18-30 years with acute COVID-19.

The V gene is TRBV5-1, the J gene TRBJ2-3, with 7 bases identical to TRBD2. With 3 bases clipped from V and 2 bases from J, the junction kept 6 bases outside the gene matches. The CDR3 spans 15 residues. Looked up from germline, CDR1 is SGHRS and CDR2 is YFSETQ. The CDR3 region has the DNA TGCGCCAGCAGCTCGGAGCGGGACCCCACAGATACGCAGTATTTT. Translated: CASSSERDPTDTQYF. Full variable domain (outside the CDR3, taken from reference TRBV5-1 and TRBJ2-3): KAGVTQTPRYLIKTRGQQVTLSCSPISGHRSVSWYQQTPGQGLQFLFEYFSETQRNKGNFPGRFSGRQFSNSRSEMNVSTLELGDSALYLCASSSERDPTDTQYFGPGTRLTVL.

The chain is built from TRBV25-1 and TRBJ1-5; D may be TRBD1 (5 bases). Germline values: CDR1 MGHDK, CDR2 SYGVNS. V was shortened by 3 bases and J by 3 bases, with 12 bases between the two germline ends. The CDR3 is 15 amino acids. CDR3 sequence (DNA): TGTGCCAGCAGTGATGGCAGGGAGGACAATCAGCCCCAGCATTTT. This translates into CASSDGREDNQPQHF.

The chain is built from TRBV4-1 and TRBJ1-2; TRBD1 is a possible D gene (6 bases). Germline values: CDR1 MGHRA, CDR2 YSYEKL. The CDR3 consists of 14 residues. V was trimmed by 4 bases and J by 4 bases, leaving 13 bases between them. CDR3 DNA: TGCGCCAGCAGCCCAACAGGGTCGGCCTATGGCTACACCTTC. Translating gives CASSPTGSAYGYTF.

To note about this clone: The sample contains more than one DNA sequence encoding this CDR3. V usage is TRBV5-1 and J usage is TRBJ1-4, with 7 bases that match TRBD1. The germline V gene encodes CDR1 SGHRS and CDR2 YFSETQ. This CDR3 is 14 amino acids long. Unmatched junction bases numbered 1, after V lost 0 bases and J lost 5 bases. CDR3 DNA: TGCGCCAGCAGCTTGGGGACAGGCAATGAAAAACTGTTTTTT. Translated: CASSLGTGNEKLFF. The whole variable domain, remainder taken from reference TRBV5-1 and TRBJ1-4, is KAGVTQTPRYLIKTRGQQVTLSCSPISGHRSVSWYQQTPGQGLQFLFEYFSETQRNKGNFPGRFSGRQFSNSRSEMNVSTLELGDSALYLCASSLGTGNEKLFFGSGTQLSVL.

V usage is TRBV27 and J usage is TRBJ1-2; the match to TRBD1 covers 8 bases. In germline, CDR1 is MNHEY, CDR2 SMNVEV (reference sequence). V shed 5 bases and J 5 bases; nucleotides not matched to a gene: 4. This CDR3 contains 13 residues. The CDR3 protein is CASSDRGGYGYTF. Here the CDR3 DNA reads TGTGCCAGCAGTGACAGGGGCGGATATGGCTACACCTTC.

CDR3 loop: CASSEAGTPYF. The CDR3 coding sequence is TGTGCCAGCAGTGAGGCCGGGACTCCGTACTTC. The rearrangement links TRBV2 to TRBJ2-5; the D gene is possibly TRBD2 (6 bases). V was pared by 3 bases and J by 13 bases, with 12 bases between. Germline CDR1 and CDR2: SNHLY and FYNNEI. The CDR3 is 11 residues long.

This clone has more than one count but fewer than ten. The genes are TRBV4-1 and TRBJ2-1; 9 bases match TRBD2. CDR3 length equals 17 residues. Looked up from germline, CDR1 is MGHRA and CDR2 is YSYEKL. The V and J ends lost 3 bases and 0 bases, in that order; junction bases with no gene match: 6. CDR3 nucleotide sequence: TGCGCCAGCAGCCAGCTGCCGGGACTAGCCTCCTACAATGAGCAGTTCTTC. It yields the protein CASSQLPGLASYNEQFF.

The V call is TRBV6-5, the J call TRBJ2-3; tentatively, D is TRBD2 (6 bases). This CDR3 spans 13 amino acids. V lost 4 bases to trimming and J lost 8 bases, with 13 bases between them. Germline CDR1 reads MNHEY; CDR2 reads SVGAGI. The CDR3 sequence: CASSSRLGGTQYF. The CDR3, as DNA: TGTGCCAGCAGTTCTAGACTAGGCGGTACGCAGTATTTT.

This chain links TRBV30 with TRBJ1-4; TRBD1 might be the D (5 bases). Germline CDR1 reads GTSNPN; CDR2 reads SVGIG (reference sequence). The CDR3 length is 15 residues. Trimming pared 2 bases from V and 4 bases from J, leaving 14 bases between. The CDR3 loop is CAWSKGLQVNEKLFF. The CDR3 nucleotides are TGTGCCTGGAGTAAAGGGCTACAGGTTAATGAAAAACTGTTTTTT. Full variable domain (rest looked up from reference TRBV30 and TRBJ1-4): SQTIHQWPATLVQPVGSPLSLECTVEGTSNPNLYWYRQAAGRGLQLLFYSVGIGQISSEVPQNLSASRPQDRQFILSSKKLLLSDSGFYLCAWSKGLQVNEKLFFGSGTQLSVL.